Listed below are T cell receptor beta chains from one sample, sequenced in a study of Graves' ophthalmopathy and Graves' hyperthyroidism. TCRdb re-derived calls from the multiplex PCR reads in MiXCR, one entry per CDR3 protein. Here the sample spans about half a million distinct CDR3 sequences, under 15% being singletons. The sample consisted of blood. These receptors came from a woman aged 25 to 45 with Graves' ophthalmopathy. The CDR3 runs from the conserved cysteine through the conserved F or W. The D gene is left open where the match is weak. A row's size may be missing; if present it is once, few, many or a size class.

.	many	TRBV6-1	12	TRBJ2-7	TGTGCCAGCAGTGTGACAGGTTACGAGCAGTACTTC	CASSVTGYEQYF
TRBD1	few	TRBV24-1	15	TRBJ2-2	TGTGCCACGCGTCGTGGGACAGGGGCCACCGGGGAGCTGTTTTTT	CATRRGTGATGELFF
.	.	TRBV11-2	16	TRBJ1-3	TGTGCCAGCAGCTTAGTCTTAGAGAAGTCTGGAAACACCATATATTTT	CASSLVLEKSGNTIYF
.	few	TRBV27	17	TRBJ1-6	TGTGCCAGCAGTTTATCAAGTTCCAACTCCTATAATTCACCCCTCCACTTT	CASSLSSSNSYNSPLHF
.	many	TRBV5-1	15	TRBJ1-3	TGCGCCAGCAGCTTCAACGGCGTTCTGGAAAACACCATATATTTT	CASSFNGVLENTIYF
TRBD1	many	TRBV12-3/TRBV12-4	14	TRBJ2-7	TGTGCCAGCAGTCGGCGGGACAGGGCCTACGAGCAGTACTTC	CASSRRDRAYEQYF
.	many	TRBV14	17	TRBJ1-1	TGTGCCAGCAGCCAAGATCCAGGACAATCGGCGAACACTGAAGCTTTCTTT	CASSQDPGQSANTEAFF
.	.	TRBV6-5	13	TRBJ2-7	TGTGCCAGCAGTTGGGACGCAACCTACGAGCAGTACTTC	CASSWDATYEQYF
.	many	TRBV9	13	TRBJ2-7	TGTGCCAGCAGCCTGACAGGCGAGGGGGAGCAGTACTTC	CASSLTGEGEQYF
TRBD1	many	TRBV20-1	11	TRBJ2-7	TGCAGTGCTAGCAGGGGGTACGAGCAGTACTTC	CSASRGYEQYF